One T cell receptor beta chain is described in this entry. This clonotype was observed at least ten times. Its antigen is unknown. Base qualities are missing; no much larger clone stands one base away. This sample stems from a study of T cells in Graves' hyperthyroidism and ophthalmopathy (dated by TCRdb to the late 2010s). Context from the whole study: TCR V-J signatures able to tell the groups apart were searched for in a discovery cohort of approximately 95 patients, of whom around 43 had Graves' ophthalmopathy and more than 55 had stable Graves' hyperthyroidism. The paper reports TCR Vbeta CDR3 sequencing of fewer than 150 peripheral blood samples: under 45 ophthalmopathy, under 80 hyperthyroidism and around 17 progressor patients. The roughly 94 discovery patients were randomly split 7:3 into training and test sets. The study also compared thyroid tissue and blood T-cell repertoires from more than 5 Graves' hyperthyroidism patients. An independent validation cohort of under 20 hyperthyroidism patients and 17 patients who later progressed to ophthalmopathy tested prospective prediction of ophthalmopathy. After blood sampling, hyperthyroidism patients were treated with methimazole at a starting dose of 30 mg daily, and ophthalmopathy patients were treated with high-dose intravenous methylprednisolone.

Study-level results and caveats: Sample size was not statistically predetermined, and investigators were not blinded to group allocation. A 13 V-J signature model separated ophthalmopathy from stable hyperthyroidism, with over 85% sensitivity and about 81% specificity in cross-validation and 80%/75% in testing. During validation, the model predicted progression to ophthalmopathy a median of roughly six months ahead of onset, with more than 55% sensitivity and under 85% specificity. Blood samples also contained most of the expanded thyroid clonotypes (frequency above 0.001), which suggests that blood repertoires may reflect thyroid immune responses.

Exclusion was applied to patients with uncontrolled infections, other autoimmune diseases, pregnancy or lactation. Diagnoses were based on clinical symptoms, serum thyroxine and TRAb, thyroid ultrasound and orbital computed tomography. Total RNA was extracted using Trizol reagent, and RNA quality was assessed on an Agilent 2100 Bioanalyzer. TCR beta CDR3 regions were amplified from RNA transcripts. The TCR CDR3 was subjected to a first round of RT-PCR using the HTBI primer set and the Qiagen OneStep RT-PCR kit. A second multiplex PCR round built the libraries, followed by size selection and purification. The libraries were sequenced on an Illumina HiSeq2000 using paired-end 100 bp reads. The original pipeline was this. SOAPnuke was used to process the raw data, with reads discarded if the reads contained adapters or uncalled bases, had a mean Phred below 15, or lacked an exact constant-primer or identifier match. COPE v1.2.5 was used to merge high-quality paired reads, and clonotypes were defined as unique nucleotide sequences. Clonotypes were aligned to IMGT TRBV, TRBD and TRBJ reference segments using MiTCR v1.1. Only V-J combinations with frequency above 0.0001, covering 98% to 99.2% of repertoires, were analysed. The TCS score was defined as the ratio of F50 (clonal expansion) to E x V (chaos), calculated using BLOSUM62-based TCRdist between CDR3 peptides within each V-J. Welch's t-statistics and random forest reduced around 510 V-J features to 10 to 15, which were used in a naive Bayes classifier (R e1071). Thyroid-blood repertoire similarity was quantified with the Morisita-Horn index. Using fastp at Q25 and MiXCR, TCRdb reprocessed the public reads and kept productive beta chains. Entries that share a CDR3 protein sequence are merged under the most common genes and DNA. Clone size and V and J calls follow TCRdb, not the original study. This sample has around 620,000 distinct CDR3 sequences in its table, and just over 45% of those were observed once. The ten largest clonotypes hold roughly 19% of the sample.

Sequencing was carried out using peripheral blood or thyroid tissue (not recorded which). This clonotype was obtained from an adult woman with Graves' disease, either hyperthyroidism or ophthalmopathy (not recorded which).

The nucleotide sequence is TGTGCCAGCAGTACATGGACCCCTCTCAAACCTGGGTCCTACGAGCAGTACTTC. It translates to CASSTWTPLKPGSYEQYF. Recombination linked TRBV12-3 or TRBV12-4 to TRBJ2-7, with the D gene not confidently named. The CDR3, from cysteine to phenylalanine, totals 18 residues. CDR3 DNA is the only sequence kept; it has 54 bases, read in frame from the first base. V is reduced by 5 bases and J by 1 base, leaving a spacing of 24 bases between them.